This TCR beta chain originates from a study of blood T cell repertoires in COVID-19. Study overall: Sites in the United States, Italy and Spain provided acute and convalescent COVID-19 samples. Sources were T cells, B-cell-depleted T cells, or PBMCs; the material itself was cDNA or gDNA.

Methods used by the authors: Amplification of reference gene primers was used by the study to estimate nucleated cell counts. The table came from immunoSEQ multiplex PCR; TCRdb's copy has only in-frame clones and leaves some out. The D gene and trimming were derived from the DNA, and the V and J assignments and clone size from that table. The repertoire holds some 42,000 clones, with around 87% as singletons. Comment on this clone: The same CDR3 is also encoded by other DNA sequences in this sample.

The germline V gene has CDR1 SGHRS and CDR2 YFSETQ. The CDR3 loop spans 16 amino acids. The trim removed 0 bases at V and 6 bases at J, leaving 8 bases unmatched. The chain carries TRBV5-1 and TRBJ2-3, with TRBD2 matching 9 bases. The receptor was isolated from a man aged 30 to 39 with active or convalescent COVID-19. Material for sequencing was peripheral blood. The CDR3 loop reads CASSLAALAGTDTQYF. The CDR3 DNA is TGCGCCAGCAGCTTGGCTGCGCTAGCGGGAACCGATACGCAGTATTTT.